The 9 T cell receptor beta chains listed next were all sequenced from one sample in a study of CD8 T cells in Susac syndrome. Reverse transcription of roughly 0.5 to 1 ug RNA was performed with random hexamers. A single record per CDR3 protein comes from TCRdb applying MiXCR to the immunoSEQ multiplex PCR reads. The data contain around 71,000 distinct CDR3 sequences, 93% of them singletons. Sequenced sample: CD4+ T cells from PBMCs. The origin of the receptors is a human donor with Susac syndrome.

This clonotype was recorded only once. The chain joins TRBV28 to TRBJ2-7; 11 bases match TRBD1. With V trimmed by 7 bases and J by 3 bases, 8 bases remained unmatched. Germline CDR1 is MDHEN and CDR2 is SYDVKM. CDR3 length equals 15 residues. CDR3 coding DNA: TGTGCCAGCACCCCCCCCGGGACAGGGGGCTACGAGCAGTACTTC. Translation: CASTPPGTGGYEQYF.

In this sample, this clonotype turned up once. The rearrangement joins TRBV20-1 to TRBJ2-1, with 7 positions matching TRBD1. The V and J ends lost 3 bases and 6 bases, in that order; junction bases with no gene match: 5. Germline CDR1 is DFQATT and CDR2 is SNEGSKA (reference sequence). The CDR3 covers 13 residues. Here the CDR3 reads CSASTTGFNEQFF. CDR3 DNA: TGCAGTGCTAGCACGACAGGGTTCAATGAGCAGTTCTTC.

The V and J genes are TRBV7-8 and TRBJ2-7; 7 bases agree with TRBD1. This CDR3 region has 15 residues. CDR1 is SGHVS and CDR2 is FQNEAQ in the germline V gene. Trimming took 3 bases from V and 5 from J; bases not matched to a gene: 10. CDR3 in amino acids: CASSFSRGPSNEQYF. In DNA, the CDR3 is TGTGCCAGCAGCTTCTCGAGGGGGCCGAGCAACGAGCAGTACTTC.

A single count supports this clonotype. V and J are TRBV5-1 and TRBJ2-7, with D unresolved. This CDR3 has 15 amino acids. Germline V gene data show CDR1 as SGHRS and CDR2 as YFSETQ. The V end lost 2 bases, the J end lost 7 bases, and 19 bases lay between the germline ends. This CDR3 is CASSLRIPTPKEQYF. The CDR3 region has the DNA TGCGCCAGCAGCTTACGGATCCCTACTCCTAAGGAGCAGTACTTC.

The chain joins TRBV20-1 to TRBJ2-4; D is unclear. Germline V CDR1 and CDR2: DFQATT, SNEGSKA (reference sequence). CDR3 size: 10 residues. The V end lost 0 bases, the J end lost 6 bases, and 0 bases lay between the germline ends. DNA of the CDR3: TGCAGTGCTAGAGAAAACATTCAGTACTTC. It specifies CSARENIQYF.

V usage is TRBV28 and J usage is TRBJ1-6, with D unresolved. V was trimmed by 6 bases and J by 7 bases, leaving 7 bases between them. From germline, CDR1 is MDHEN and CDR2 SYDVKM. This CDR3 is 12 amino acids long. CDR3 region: CASSSLNSPLHF. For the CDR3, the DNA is TGTGCCAGCAGCTCATTAAATTCACCCCTCCACTTT. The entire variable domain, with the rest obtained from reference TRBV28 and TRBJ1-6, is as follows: DVKVTQSSRYLVKRTGEKVFLECVQDMDHENMFWYRQDPGLGLRLIYFSYDVKMKEKGDIPEGYSVSREKKERFSLILESASTNQTSMYLCASSSLNSPLHFGNGTRLTVT.

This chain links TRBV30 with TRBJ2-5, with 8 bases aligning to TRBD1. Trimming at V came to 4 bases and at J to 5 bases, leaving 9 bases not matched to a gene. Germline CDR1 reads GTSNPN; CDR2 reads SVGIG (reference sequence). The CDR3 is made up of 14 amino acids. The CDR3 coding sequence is TGTGCCTGGAAAGGACAGGGAATTCTGGAGACCCAGTACTTC. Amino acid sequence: CAWKGQGILETQYF.

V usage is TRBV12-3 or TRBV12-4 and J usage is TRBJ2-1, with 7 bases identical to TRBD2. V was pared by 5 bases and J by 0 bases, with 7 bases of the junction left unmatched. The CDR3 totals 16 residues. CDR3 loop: CASSAAGRSSYNEQFF. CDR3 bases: TGTGCCAGCAGTGCAGCGGGGAGAAGCTCCTACAATGAGCAGTTCTTC.

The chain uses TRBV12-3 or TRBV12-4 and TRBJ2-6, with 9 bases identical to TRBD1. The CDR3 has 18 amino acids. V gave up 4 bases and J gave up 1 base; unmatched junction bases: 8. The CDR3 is CASSSRDRVWSGANVLTF. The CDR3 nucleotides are TGTGCCAGCAGTTCCCGGGACAGGGTTTGGTCTGGGGCCAACGTCCTGACTTTC.